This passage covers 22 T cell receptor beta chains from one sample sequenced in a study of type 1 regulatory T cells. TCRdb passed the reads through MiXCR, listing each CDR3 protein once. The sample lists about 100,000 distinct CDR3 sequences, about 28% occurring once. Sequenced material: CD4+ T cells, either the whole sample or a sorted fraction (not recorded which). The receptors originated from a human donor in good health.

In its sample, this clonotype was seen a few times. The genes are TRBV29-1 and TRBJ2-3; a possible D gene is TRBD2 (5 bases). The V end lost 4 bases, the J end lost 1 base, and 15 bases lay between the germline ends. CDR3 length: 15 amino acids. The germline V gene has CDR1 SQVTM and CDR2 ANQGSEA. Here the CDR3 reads CSVGSAPRGTDTQYF. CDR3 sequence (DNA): TGCAGCGTTGGGAGTGCTCCGAGGGGCACAGATACGCAGTATTTT.

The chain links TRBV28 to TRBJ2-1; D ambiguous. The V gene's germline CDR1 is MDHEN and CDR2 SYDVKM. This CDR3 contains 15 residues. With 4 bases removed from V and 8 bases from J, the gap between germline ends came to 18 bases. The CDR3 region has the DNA TGTGCCAGCAGTTCGACTGGCCAACCTAAAGATGAGCAGTTCTTC. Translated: CASSSTGQPKDEQFF.

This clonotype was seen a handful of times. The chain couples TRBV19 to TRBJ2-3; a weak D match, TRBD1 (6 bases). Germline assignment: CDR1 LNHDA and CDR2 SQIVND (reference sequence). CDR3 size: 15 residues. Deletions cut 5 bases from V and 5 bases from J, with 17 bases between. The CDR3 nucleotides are TGTGCCAGTAGTGCCAGTCAGGGGAAGGAAGATACGCAGTATTTT. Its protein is CASSASQGKEDTQYF. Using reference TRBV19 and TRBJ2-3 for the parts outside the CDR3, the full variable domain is DGGITQSPKYLFRKEGQNVTLSCEQNLNHDAMYWYRQDPGQGLRLIYYSQIVNDFQKGDIAEGYSVSREKKESFPLTVTSAQKNPTAFYLCASSASQGKEDTQYFGPGTRLTVL.

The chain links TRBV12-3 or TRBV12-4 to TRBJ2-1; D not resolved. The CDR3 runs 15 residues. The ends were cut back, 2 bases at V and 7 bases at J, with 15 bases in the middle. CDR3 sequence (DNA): TGTGCCAGCAGTTTATTGGCCCCACGCGGAAATGAGCAGTTCTTC. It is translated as CASSLLAPRGNEQFF.

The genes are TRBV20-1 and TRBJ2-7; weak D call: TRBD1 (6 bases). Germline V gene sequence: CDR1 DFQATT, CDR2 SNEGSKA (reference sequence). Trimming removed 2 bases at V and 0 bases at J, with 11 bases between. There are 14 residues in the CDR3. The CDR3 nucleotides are TGCAGTGCTAGAACCCGGGACACCTCCTACGAGCAGTACTTC. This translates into CSARTRDTSYEQYF.

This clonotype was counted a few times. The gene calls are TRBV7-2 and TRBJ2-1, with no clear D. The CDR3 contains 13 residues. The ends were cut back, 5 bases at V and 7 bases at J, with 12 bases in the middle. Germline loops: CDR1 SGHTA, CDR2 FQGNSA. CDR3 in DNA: TGTGCCAGCAGCCTTTTTGGCCAGAATGAGCAGTTCTTC. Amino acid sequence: CASSLFGQNEQFF. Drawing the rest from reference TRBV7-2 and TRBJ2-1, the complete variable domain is GAGVSQSPSNKVTEKGKDVELRCDPISGHTALYWYRQSLGQGLEFLIYFQGNSAPDKSGLPSDRFSAERTGGSVSTLTIQRTQQEDSAVYLCASSLFGQNEQFFGPGTRLTVL.

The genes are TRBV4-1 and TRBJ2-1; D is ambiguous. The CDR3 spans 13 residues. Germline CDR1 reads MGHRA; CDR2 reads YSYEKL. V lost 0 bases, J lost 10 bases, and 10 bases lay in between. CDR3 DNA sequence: TGCGCCAGCAGCCAAGACACCCTAGGGGAGCAGTTCTTC. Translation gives CASSQDTLGEQFF.

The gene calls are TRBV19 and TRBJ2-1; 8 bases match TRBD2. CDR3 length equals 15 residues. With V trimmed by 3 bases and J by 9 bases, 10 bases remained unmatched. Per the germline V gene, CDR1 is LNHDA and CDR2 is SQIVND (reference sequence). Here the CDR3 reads CASSMWGKRETEQFF. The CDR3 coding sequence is TGTGCCAGTAGTATGTGGGGGAAGCGGGAGACTGAGCAGTTCTTC.

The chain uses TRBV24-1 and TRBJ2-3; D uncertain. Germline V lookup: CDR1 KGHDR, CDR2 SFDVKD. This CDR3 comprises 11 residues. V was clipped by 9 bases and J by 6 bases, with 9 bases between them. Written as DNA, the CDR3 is TGTGCCACCGATCTGGGGGATACGCAGTATTTT. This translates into CATDLGDTQYF.

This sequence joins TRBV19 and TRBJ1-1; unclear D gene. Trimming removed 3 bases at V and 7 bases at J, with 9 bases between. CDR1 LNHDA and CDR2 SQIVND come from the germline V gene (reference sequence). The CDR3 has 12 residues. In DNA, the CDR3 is TGTGCCAGTAGTATCACGTTACATGAAGCTTTCTTT. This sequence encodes CASSITLHEAFF.

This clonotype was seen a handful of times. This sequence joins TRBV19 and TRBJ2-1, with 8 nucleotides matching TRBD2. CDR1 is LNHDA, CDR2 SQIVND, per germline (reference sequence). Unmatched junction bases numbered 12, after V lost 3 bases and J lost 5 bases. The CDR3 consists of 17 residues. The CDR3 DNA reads TGTGCCAGTAGTATGGGAGCGGGAGCGTCTTCGGACAATGAGCAGTTCTTC. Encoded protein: CASSMGAGASSDNEQFF.

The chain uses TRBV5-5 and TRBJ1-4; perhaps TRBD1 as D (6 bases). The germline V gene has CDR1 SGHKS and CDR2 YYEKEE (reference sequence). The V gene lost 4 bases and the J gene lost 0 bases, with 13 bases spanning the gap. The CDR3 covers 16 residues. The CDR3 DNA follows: TGTGCCAGCAGCCATGGACAGAGTGCAACTAATGAAAAACTGTTTTTT. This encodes CASSHGQSATNEKLFF.

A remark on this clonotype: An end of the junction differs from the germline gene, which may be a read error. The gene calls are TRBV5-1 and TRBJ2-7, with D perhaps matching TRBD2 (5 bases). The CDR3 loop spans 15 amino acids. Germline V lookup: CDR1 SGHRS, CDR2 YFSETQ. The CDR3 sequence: CTSSLIGDGSYEQYF. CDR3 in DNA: TGCACCAGCAGCTTGATCGGGGATGGTTCCTACGAGCAGTACTTC.

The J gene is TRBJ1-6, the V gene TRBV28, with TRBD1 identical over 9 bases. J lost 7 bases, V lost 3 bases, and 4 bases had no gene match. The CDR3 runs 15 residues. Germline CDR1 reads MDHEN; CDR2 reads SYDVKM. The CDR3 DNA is TGTGCCAGCAGTTTTTTCGGGACAGGGAATTCACCCCTCCACTTT. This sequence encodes CASSFFGTGNSPLHF. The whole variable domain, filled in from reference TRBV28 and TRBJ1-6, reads DVKVTQSSRYLVKRTGEKVFLECVQDMDHENMFWYRQDPGLGLRLIYFSYDVKMKEKGDIPEGYSVSREKKERFSLILESASTNQTSMYLCASSFFGTGNSPLHFGNGTRLTVT.

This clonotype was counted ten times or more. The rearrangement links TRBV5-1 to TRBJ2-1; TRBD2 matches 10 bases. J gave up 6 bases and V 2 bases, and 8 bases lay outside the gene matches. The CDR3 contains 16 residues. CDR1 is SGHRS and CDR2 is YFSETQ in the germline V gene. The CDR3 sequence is CASSFEAGGGSNEQFF. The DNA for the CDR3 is TGCGCCAGCAGCTTCGAAGCGGGAGGGGGGAGCAATGAGCAGTTCTTC.

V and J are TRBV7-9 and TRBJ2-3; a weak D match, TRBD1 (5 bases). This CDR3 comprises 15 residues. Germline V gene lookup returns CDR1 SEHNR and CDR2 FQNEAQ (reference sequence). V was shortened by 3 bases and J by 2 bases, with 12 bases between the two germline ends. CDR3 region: CASSFTGTFTDTQYF. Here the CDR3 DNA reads TGTGCCAGCAGCTTCACAGGAACCTTCACAGATACGCAGTATTTT.

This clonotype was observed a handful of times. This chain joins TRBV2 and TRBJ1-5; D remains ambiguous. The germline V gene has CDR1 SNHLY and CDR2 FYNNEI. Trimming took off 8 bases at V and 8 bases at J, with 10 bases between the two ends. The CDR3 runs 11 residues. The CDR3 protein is CASGRSEPQHF. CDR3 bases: TGTGCCAGCGGAAGAAGTGAGCCCCAGCATTTT. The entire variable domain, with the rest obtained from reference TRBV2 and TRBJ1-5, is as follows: EPEVTQTPSHQVTQMGQEVILRCVPISNHLYFYWYRQILGQKVEFLVSFYNNEISEKSEIFDDQFSVERPDGSNFTLKIRSTKLEDSAMYFCASGRSEPQHFGDGTRLSIL.

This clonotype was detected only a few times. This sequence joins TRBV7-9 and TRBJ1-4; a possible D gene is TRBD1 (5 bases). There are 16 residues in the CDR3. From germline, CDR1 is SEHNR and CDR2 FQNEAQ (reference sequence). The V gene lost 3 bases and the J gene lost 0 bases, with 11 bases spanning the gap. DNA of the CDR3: TGTGCCAGCAGCTTTGGTCTACAGGCAACTAATGAAAAACTGTTTTTT. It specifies CASSFGLQATNEKLFF.

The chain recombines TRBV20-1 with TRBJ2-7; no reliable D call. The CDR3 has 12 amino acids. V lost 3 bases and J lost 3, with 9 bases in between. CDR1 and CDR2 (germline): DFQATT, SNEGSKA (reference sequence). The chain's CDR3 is CSARLLDYEQYF. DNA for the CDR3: TGCAGTGCTAGGCTGCTTGACTACGAGCAGTACTTC.

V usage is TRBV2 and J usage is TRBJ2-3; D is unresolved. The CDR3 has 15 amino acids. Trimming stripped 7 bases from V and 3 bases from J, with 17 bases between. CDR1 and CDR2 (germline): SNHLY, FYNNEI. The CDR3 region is CASMVTLRFTDTQYF. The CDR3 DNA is TGTGCCAGCATGGTTACCCTACGCTTTACAGATACGCAGTATTTT.

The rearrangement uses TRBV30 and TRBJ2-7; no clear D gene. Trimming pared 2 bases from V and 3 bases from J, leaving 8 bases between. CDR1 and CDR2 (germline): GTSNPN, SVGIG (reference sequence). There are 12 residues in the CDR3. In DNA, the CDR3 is TGTGCCTGGAGTCAAGGGAACTACGAGCAGTACTTC. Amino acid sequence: CAWSQGNYEQYF.

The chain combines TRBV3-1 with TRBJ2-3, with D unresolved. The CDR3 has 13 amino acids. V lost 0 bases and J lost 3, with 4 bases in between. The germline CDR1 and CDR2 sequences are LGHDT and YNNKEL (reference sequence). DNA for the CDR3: TGTGCCAGCAGCCAAGAACAAACAGATACGCAGTATTTT. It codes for CASSQEQTDTQYF.